This TCR beta chain was sequenced during a study of T-cell reconstitution after alpha-beta-depleted transplantation in children (dated by TCRdb to 2016 to 2017). With respect to the entire study: The study quantitatively tracked T-cell immune reconstitution after TCRalphabeta/CD19-depleted allogeneic hematopoietic cell transplantation in children using TCR repertoire profiling.

This clonotype has only a few counts. Its antigen is currently not known. The sample holds no much larger clone one base away, and base qualities are not on file. The library was produced with PCR. TCRdb shows the sequencer as Illumina HiSeq 2500. TCR library preparation used molecular barcoding, with unique molecular identifiers applied to normalize quantification of the TCRbeta repertoire. The public sequencing data were trimmed at Q25 with fastp and processed into clonotypes with MiXCR by TCRdb, which kept only in-frame beta chains. When rows share a CDR3 protein, they turn into one entry using the most common DNA and genes. Here the sample has about 72,000 distinct CDR3 sequences; about 7.3% occur a single time. Clones ranked in the top ten supply approximately 2.4% of the sample. The CDR3 spans 13 residues, from the cysteine through the phenylalanine. The only DNA kept is the CDR3, 39 bases in frame from the first base. Trimmed from V: 4 bases; trimmed from J: 5 bases; junction bases lacking a gene match: 5. According to the germline V gene, CDR1 reads SGHDT and CDR2 reads YYEEEE.

The input for sequencing was PBMCs from the stem cell graft donor, taken from the stem cell graft. This TCR came from a human donor who donated a stem cell graft to a child with acute lymphoblastic leukemia. This chain is built from TRBV5-6 and TRBJ1-1; 7 bases in the junction line up with TRBD1. CDR3 region: CASSQDRLTEAFF. The bases read TGTGCCAGCAGCCAGGACAGGTTGACTGAAGCTTTCTTT.